Sequencing of this T cell receptor (beta chain) was carried out in a study of cytomegalovirus exposure and HLA in healthy donors. Remarks on this clone: Its target is unknown.

PCR involved 60 Vbeta and 13 Jbeta primers. The repertoire was sequenced with immunoSEQ multiplex PCR; TCRdb's copy has only in-frame clones and lacks some. The sample records about 180,000 clones, 75% to 85% being singletons. Points from the study as a whole: Most of the TCR beta V segments (in an earlier analysis) were productive either about 90% or about 30% of the time.

CDR3 length: 13 residues. Per germline, CDR1 LNHDA and CDR2 SQIVND (reference sequence). V dropped 5 bases and J dropped 10; count of bases not matched to a gene: 5. The rearrangement links TRBV19 to TRBJ1-4, with 9 positions matching TRBD1. What was sequenced was PBMCs. The receptor comes from a woman aged 60 to 75 in good health and CMV-seropositive. CDR3 amino acids: CASSQDRGGKLFF. Here the CDR3 DNA reads TGTGCCAGTAGTCAGGACAGGGGTGGAAAACTGTTTTTT.